The next 2 T cell receptor beta chains were all read from a single sample in a study of blood T cell repertoires in COVID-19. Sequencing used immunoSEQ multiplex PCR; TCRdb keeps in-frame clones, though not all of them. The profile shows 87,000 or so clones, 80% to 90% of them singletons. The specimen sequenced was peripheral blood. These TCRs come from a woman older than 75 with acute or convalescent COVID-19.

This sequence joins TRBV12-5 and TRBJ2-1; 9 bases are shared with TRBD1. The CDR3 runs 19 residues. Germline V CDR1 and CDR2: LGHNT, FRNRAP. V was clipped by 5 bases and J by 0 bases; unmatched bases: 14. The CDR3 nucleotides read TGTGCTAGTGGTCAAAAAACAGGGGGCCCCGGCGGCTCCTACAATGAGCAGTTCTTC. Its protein is CASGQKTGGPGGSYNEQFF.

This sequence joins TRBV30 and TRBJ1-6; TRBD1 agrees at 11 bases. V trimming: 0 bases; J trimming: 9 bases; junction bases outside the gene matches: 1. Looked up from germline, CDR1 is GTSNPN and CDR2 is SVGIG (reference sequence). CDR3 length: 14 amino acids. Written as DNA, the CDR3 is TGTGCCTGGAGTGTCGGGACAGGGGGTTCACCCCTCCACTTT. It specifies CAWSVGTGGSPLHF. Variable domain in full (rest from reference TRBV30 and TRBJ1-6): SQTIHQWPATLVQPVGSPLSLECTVEGTSNPNLYWYRQAAGRGLQLLFYSVGIGQISSEVPQNLSASRPQDRQFILSSKKLLLSDSGFYLCAWSVGTGGSPLHFGNGTRLTVT.